The 9 T cell receptor beta chains in this list originate from one sample, sequenced in a study of T cells in narcolepsy. The method was immunoSEQ multiplex PCR; TCRdb's version includes in-frame clones alone and lacks a portion of them. The repertoire holds tens of thousands of clones, roughly 77% seen once, with 1.1% in the top ten. The sequencing input was CD45RA- memory CD4+ T cells from PBMCs. These receptors all stem from a human donor with narcolepsy.

This clone appeared a few times. The chain uses TRBV19 and TRBJ1-4; 8 bases fit TRBD1. V dropped 5 bases and J dropped 4; count of bases not matched to a gene: 9. The germline gives CDR1 LNHDA, CDR2 SQIVND (reference sequence). The CDR3 sequence is 16 residues long. DNA for the CDR3: TGTGCCAGTAGTCCCCCTCAGGGGGCGTATAATGAAAAACTGTTTTTT. This encodes CASSPPQGAYNEKLFF.

The CDR3 DNA reads as TGTGCCAGCAGCGGGACGGGAAGCAATCAGCCCCAGCATTTT. Protein sequence: CASSGTGSNQPQHF. This sequence joins TRBV6-1 and TRBJ1-5; tentative D call: TRBD1 (5 bases). Trimming took off 6 bases at V and 1 base at J, with 10 bases between the two ends. In germline, CDR1 is MNHNS, CDR2 SASEGT. The CDR3 contains 14 residues.

The CDR3 DNA sequence: TGTGCCAGCAGTTCCCAAACATCCGGACTTGGGGGGGAGACCCAGTACTTC. It yields the protein CASSSQTSGLGGETQYF. The chain links TRBV7-9 to TRBJ2-5, with D possibly matching TRBD2 (6 bases). Germline V gene data show CDR1 as SEHNR and CDR2 as FQNEAQ (reference sequence). The CDR3 runs 17 residues. V was pared by 6 bases and J by 5 bases, with 25 bases between.

There are a few counts of this clone. The rearrangement joins TRBV6-5 to TRBJ1-1; D possibly corresponds to TRBD1 (5 bases). This CDR3 has 15 residues. Germline V CDR1 and CDR2: MNHEY, SVGAGI. Deletions cut 2 bases from V and 2 bases from J, with 12 bases between. CDR3 residues: CASSYPTQGNTEAFF. The CDR3, as DNA: TGTGCCAGCAGTTACCCAACCCAGGGTAACACTGAAGCTTTCTTT.

The chain joins TRBV10-3 to TRBJ2-7; TRBD2 is a possible D gene (6 bases). The CDR3 runs 14 residues. The germline CDR1 and CDR2 sequences are ENHRY and SYGVKD. V lost 2 bases to trimming and J lost 1 base, with 9 bases between them. CDR3: CAISERRDSYEQYF. The DNA of the CDR3 is TGTGCCATCAGTGAGAGGCGGGATTCCTACGAGCAGTACTTC.

This clone appeared a single time. V and J are TRBV11-2 and TRBJ2-2, with D hard to call. The germline V gene encodes CDR1 SGHAT and CDR2 FQNNGV. This CDR3 has 14 amino acids. V lost 2 bases, J lost 2 bases, and 6 bases lay in between. CDR3 bases: TGTGCCAGCAGCTTACACAGCAACACCGGGGAGCTGTTTTTT. Translating gives CASSLHSNTGELFF.

This chain links TRBV7-9 with TRBJ2-7; D is unresolved. This CDR3 comprises 11 residues. V was pared by 1 base and J by 4 bases, with 2 bases between. Germline V gives CDR1 SEHNR, CDR2 FQNEAQ (reference sequence). In DNA, the CDR3 is TGTGCCAGCAGCTTAGAATACGAGCAGTACTTC. As protein: CASSLEYEQYF.

CDR3 in DNA: TGCGCCAGCAGCTTGGCCGAGACAGGGGCTTTCTCCTACGAGCAGTACTTC. It codes for CASSLAETGAFSYEQYF. This chain uses TRBV5-1 with TRBJ2-7, with TRBD1 identical over 8 bases. V shed 0 bases and J 0 bases; nucleotides not matched to a gene: 8. There are 17 residues in the CDR3. Germline V gene sequence: CDR1 SGHRS, CDR2 YFSETQ.

This clone was observed a few times. V is TRBV10-3 and J is TRBJ2-5, with 10 bases aligning to TRBD2. The length of the CDR3 is 18 residues. The germline V gene encodes CDR1 ENHRY and CDR2 SYGVKD. Germline trimming cut 3 bases from V and 1 base from J; bases unmatched to any gene: 11. DNA of the CDR3: TGTGCCATCAGTGACCTTTCCTTTAGCGGGAGGTCCCAAGAGACCCAGTACTTC. Amino acids: CAISDLSFSGRSQETQYF.